Sequencing of this TCR beta chain was carried out in a study of CD8+CD57+ T cells in acquired aplastic anemia. On the study more broadly: Sorted CD4+ and CD8+ cells gave a mean 3.2 ug DNA, range roughly 0.19 to 30 ug. The average read count for CD4+ cells in healthy donors was roughly 10 million.

Comments on this clonotype: The antigen remains undetermined. Its ends do not fully match the called genes, so a read error is possible.

Study-wide results and limits: No significant difference in CD8+ Simpson's diversity was found between patients and controls.

Germline CDR1 ENHRY, CDR2 SYGVKD. The CDR3 loop spans 14 amino acids. Genomic DNA was employed as the template in profiling TCR beta VDJ and CDR3. TCRdb analysed the reads with MiXCR anew, one entry per CDR3 protein. The data show approximately 99,000 distinct CDR3 sequences, approximately 49% seen once. The source is a human donor in good health, serving as a control. Source material: sorted CD4+, CD8+, or CD8+CD57+ T cells (not recorded which) from PBMCs. The V gene is TRBV10-3, the J gene TRBJ2-1; 7 bases match TRBD2. The CDR3 DNA reads TGTGCCAGCAGTGACTCTAGCGGCTACAATGAGCAGTTCTTC. It translates to CASSDSSGYNEQFF.